This section outlines one T cell receptor (beta chain) sequence together with its context. Its matching antigen is unknown. It was with 60 Vbeta and 13 Jbeta primers that the PCR ran. The data were produced by immunoSEQ multiplex PCR, yet TCRdb's version contains in-frame clones alone and is incomplete. The sample lists hundreds of thousands of clones, approximately 78% occurring once. This sample is part of a study of cytomegalovirus exposure and HLA in healthy donors. Study-wide points: An analysis was carried out later, and it reportedly showed fewer N-insertions in an Asian-associated ancestry cluster than the 666-donor mean. TCR beta V- and J-gene trimming, according to a later analysis, was linked to a missense DCLRE1C variant.

Trimming took 1 base from V and 7 from J, leaving 19 bases between them. The CDR3 extends over 16 amino acids. Per the germline V gene, CDR1 is SGHVS and CDR2 is FQNEAQ. Sequencing was performed on PBMCs. The sequence was obtained from a man younger than 45 in good health and CMV-seronegative. The V gene is TRBV7-8, the J gene TRBJ2-5, with D possibly TRBD2 on 5 matching bases. The CDR3, as DNA: TGTGCCAGCAGCTTAGGGCTGACTTCTCAAGGAGGGACCCAGTACTTC. It specifies CASSLGLTSQGGTQYF.